The present entry profiles one T cell receptor beta chain with its context. Antigen unknown. The sample is drawn from a study of cytomegalovirus exposure and HLA in healthy donors. This CDR3 has 17 amino acids. Trimming cost V 0 bases and J 6 bases, with 18 bases left between them. Germline lookup yields CDR1 SGHDT and CDR2 YYEEEE. PCR employed 60 Vbeta and 13 Jbeta primers. Sequenced by immunoSEQ multiplex PCR; TCRdb stores in-frame clones only, minus some. The sample lists some 140,000 clones, approximately 80% occurring once. Study-wide results and caveats: A later look showed TCR association rates differing by HLA locus, highest for DRB1 and lowest for HLA-C.

The specimen was PBMCs. The origin of this receptor is a man aged 25 to 40 in good health and CMV-seronegative. V and J are TRBV5-6 and TRBJ2-2, with TRBD2 as a possible D gene (6 bases). CDR3 amino acids: CASSLGYLSGFAGELFF. In DNA form, the CDR3 reads TGTGCCAGCAGCTTGGGGTATCTGAGCGGGTTCGCCGGGGAGCTGTTTTTT.